A single sample gave rise to the 21 T cell receptor beta chains below, sequenced in a study of tumor-infiltrating lymphocytes in primary liver carcinoma. Blood RNA was derived from unsorted whole blood, and germline DNA was extracted too. Using a constant-region primer together with ProtoScript II reverse transcriptase, TCR beta cDNA was made from about 500 ng of total RNA. Library construction for TCR beta comprised three nested multiplex PCR rounds performed with slightly modified ARM-PCR. Primers for the first two PCR rounds were TRBV1-TRBV30 forward primers and a C-beta reverse primer (around 10 cycles per round). TCRdb ran MiXCR on the multiplex PCR reads and lists one entry per CDR3 protein. The data show 300,000 to 400,000 distinct CDR3 sequences, almost 65% seen once. Specimen: peripheral blood. Source of these receptors: a man aged 40-49 years with primary liver carcinoma and hepatitis B virus infection.

Details on this clonotype: This may be a read error, as it is one base from a much larger clone. The genes are TRBV6-2 or TRBV6-3 and TRBJ2-7, with D possibly matching TRBD1 (5 bases). Germline V gene data show CDR1 as MNHEY and CDR2 as SVGEGT. The CDR3 totals 13 residues. CDR3: CTSSYIRVHEQYF. The CDR3 nucleotides are TGTACCAGCAGTTACATCAGGGTCCACGAGCAGTACTTC.

Regarding this clonotype: The conserved phenylalanine or tryptophan is not found at the CDR3 terminus, so this likely reflects a read error. This chain links TRBV28 with TRBJ1-1; D possibly corresponds to TRBD1 (5 bases). The CDR3 spans 15 residues. From germline, CDR1 is MDHEN and CDR2 SYDVKM. V was pared by 6 bases and J by 1 base, with 15 bases between. The CDR3 nucleotides are TGTGCCAGCAGCGAACTGGGACTGCGGAACACTGAAGCTTTCTTG. It codes for CASSELGLRNTEAFL.

A note on this clonotype: This is likely a read error, given that the CDR3 carries no conserved phenylalanine or tryptophan at its end. The DNA is left out, because the CDR3 cannot be placed on it with certainty; the CDR3 is given as TCRdb lists it. V gene TRBV11-2 combines with J gene TRBJ1-2. The CDR3 has 13 amino acids, counting both end residues. CDR1 is SGHAT, CDR2 FQNNGV, per germline. CDR3 protein: CASSLGPRDGCTI.

With regard to this clonotype: This may be a read error, as it is one base from a much larger clone. The chain combines TRBV6-2 or TRBV6-3 with TRBJ2-7, with 9 bases aligning to TRBD2. V lost 2 bases and J lost 2; bases outside the gene matches: 4. Per the germline V gene, CDR1 is MNHEY and CDR2 is SVGEGT. The CDR3 contains 15 residues. CDR3 DNA: TGTGCCAGCAGTTACGGACTAGCGAACACCTACGAGCAGTACTTC. It translates to CASSYGLANTYEQYF.

In its sample, this clonotype was seen many times. V gene TRBV5-4 combines with J gene TRBJ2-1; D not resolved. CDR1 SGHNT and CDR2 YYREEE come from the germline V gene (reference sequence). The CDR3 has 14 residues. The ends were cut back, 5 bases at V and 3 bases at J, with 12 bases in the middle. For the CDR3, the DNA is TGTGCCAGCAGTCCCAGGAACAGCTACAATGAGCAGTTCTTC. Its translation is CASSPRNSYNEQFF.

This clonotype was counted ten times or more. The J gene is TRBJ2-1, the V gene TRBV11-1; TRBD2 matches 9 bases. CDR1 is SGHAT, CDR2 FQDESV, per germline (reference sequence). The V and J ends lost 6 bases and 7 bases, in that order; junction bases with no gene match: 7. There are 14 residues in the CDR3. CDR3 coding DNA: TGTGCCAGCAGAGCCGGGACTAGCCGAAATGAGCAGTTCTTC. As protein: CASRAGTSRNEQFF.

This clonotype has a count of ten or more. CDR3 sequence (DNA): TGTGCCAGCAGTCCCATGACCGGGACGCCAAAAGATACGCAGTATTTT. Translation: CASSPMTGTPKDTQYF. The rearrangement uses TRBV12-3 or TRBV12-4 and TRBJ2-3; possibly TRBD1 or TRBD2 for D (5 bases each). Trimming took 5 bases from V and 5 from J, leaving 20 bases between them. This CDR3 is 16 amino acids long.

Concerning this clonotype itself: An end of the junction differs from the germline gene, which may be a read error. The chain links TRBV11-2 to TRBJ1-6; D is uncertain. The CDR3 runs to 17 residues. In germline, CDR1 is SGHAT, CDR2 FQNNGV. CDR3 sequence reads: CTSNPLTGSSYNSPLHF. CDR3 sequence (DNA): TGTACCAGCAACCCTTTGACTGGGAGCTCCTATAATTCACCCCTCCACTTT.

Only a few counts were recorded for this clonotype. This rearrangement joins TRBV4-1 to TRBJ1-2; 9 bases are shared with TRBD1. With V trimmed by 2 bases and J by 4 bases, 8 bases remained unmatched. The length of the CDR3 is 16 residues. CDR1 is MGHRA and CDR2 is YSYEKL in the germline V gene. In DNA, the CDR3 is TGCGCCAGCAGCCAAATCCCACAGGGGGCATCCTATGGCTACACCTTC. This gives the protein CASSQIPQGASYGYTF.

In the case of this clonotype: This sequence may be a read error, since a much larger clone differs from it by one base. The genes are TRBV10-3 and TRBJ2-1; 7 bases match TRBD2. V shed 5 bases, J shed 5 bases, and the junction held 6 bases outside the gene matches. CDR3 size: 14 residues. Germline CDR1 reads ENHRY; CDR2 reads SYGVKD. The DNA for the CDR3 is TGTGCCATCAGTAAGCTAGCGGTAAACAATGAGCAGTTCTTC. It yields the protein CAISKLAVNNEQFF.

This chain uses TRBV11-1 with TRBJ2-7; TRBD2 might be the D (5 bases). Germline-derived CDR1 and CDR2 are SGHAT and FQDESV (reference sequence). The CDR3 totals 13 residues. V lost 5 bases to trimming and J lost 2 bases, with 10 bases between them. The CDR3 DNA is TGTGCCAGCAGCCGCGGGCGGGCCTACGAGCAGTACTTC. Protein sequence: CASSRGRAYEQYF.

The J gene is TRBJ2-3, the V gene TRBV24-1, with 7 bases aligning to TRBD1. Per the germline V gene, CDR1 is KGHDR and CDR2 is SFDVKD. V trimming: 6 bases; J trimming: 5 bases; junction bases outside the gene matches: 10. This CDR3 region has 15 residues. Written as DNA, the CDR3 is TGTGCCACCAGTTCGGGACAGCCAGTGAGAGATACGCAGTATTTT. Translated, it gives CATSSGQPVRDTQYF.

On this clonotype itself: Since a much larger clone is just one base distant, this may be a read error. The rearrangement uses TRBV12-3 or TRBV12-4 and TRBJ1-1; maybe TRBD1 (5 bases). Trimming took off 7 bases at V and 2 bases at J, with 11 bases between the two ends. CDR3 size: 13 residues. The CDR3 region has the DNA TGTGCCAGCATTGCAGGGTCCAACACTGAAGCTTTCTTT. Protein sequence: CASIAGSNTEAFF.

V usage is TRBV5-4 and J usage is TRBJ1-1, with 8 nucleotides matching TRBD1. Unmatched junction bases numbered 6, after V lost 4 bases and J lost 1 base. This CDR3 spans 15 amino acids. From germline, CDR1 is SGHNT and CDR2 YYREEE (reference sequence). DNA for the CDR3: TGTGCCAGCAGCCCTAAGACAGGGGAGAACACTGAAGCTTTCTTT. Translated: CASSPKTGENTEAFF.

On this clonotype: It may be a read error: a sequence one base away is much more abundant. This sequence joins TRBV10-3 and TRBJ1-2; 8 bases match TRBD1. This CDR3 is built from 14 residues. Germline values: CDR1 ENHRY, CDR2 SYGVKD. CDR3 protein: CAISESGQGNGYIF. As DNA, the CDR3 is TGTGCCATCAGTGAGTCAGGACAGGGAAATGGCTACATCTTC.

Details on this clonotype: The DNA is omitted, as the CDR3 cannot be located on it reliably, and the CDR3 follows TCRdb's listing. This chain uses TRBV12-3 or TRBV12-4 with TRBJ2-5; the table's D call, TRBD1, was not checked against the DNA. The CDR3 spans 13 residues, counting both ends. The chain's CDR3 is CASSSSNRVGRNF.

This clonotype was counted between two and nine times. Just one base apart from a much larger clone, this may be a read error. V gene TRBV4-3 combines with J gene TRBJ2-3, with a tentative D call TRBD2 (6 bases). The CDR3 sequence is 16 residues long. The germline gives CDR1 LGHNA, CDR2 YSLEER. The CDR3 DNA is TGCGCCAGCAACCAAGGGGTAGCGGAGATCACAGATACGCAGTATTTT. As protein: CASNQGVAEITDTQYF.

The rearrangement joins TRBV5-3 to TRBJ2-1; 10 bases agree with TRBD2. TRBV5-3 is placed among ORFs of uncertain function. Trimming removed 4 bases from V and 9 bases from J; junction bases left unmatched: 22. The CDR3 is 19 residues long. In DNA, the CDR3 is TGTGCCAGAAGCCTAGGGACTAGCGTGGGATATCATACCGGGCGTGAGCAGTTCTTC. Translation gives CARSLGTSVGYHTGREQFF.

Of note for this clonotype: This may be a read error, as it is one base from a much larger clone. This chain uses TRBV6-5 with TRBJ2-2; D is possibly TRBD1 (6 bases). Germline lookup yields CDR1 MNHEY and CDR2 SVGAGI. CDR3 size: 15 residues. CDR3 coding DNA: TGTGCCAGCAGTCAGGACCAGGGGCCCACCGTGGAGCTGTTTTTT. Translation gives CASSQDQGPTVELFF.

A note on this clonotype: The germline gene is not matched at one end of the junction; a read error may be the cause. The J gene is TRBJ2-3, the V gene TRBV28; D might be TRBD1 (6 bases). The CDR3 extends over 14 amino acids. Germline-derived CDR1 and CDR2 are MDHEN and SYDVKM. The CDR3 DNA sequence: TGTGCCGGCAGTACGAACAGGGAAGCAGATACGCAGTATTTT. As protein: CAGSTNREADTQYF.

This clonotype occurred once. A much larger clonotype is one base distant, so this may be a read error. V and J are TRBV6-6 and TRBJ2-5; TRBD2 agrees at 12 bases. Germline loops: CDR1 MNHNY, CDR2 SVGAGI (reference sequence). The CDR3 sequence is 15 residues long. V dropped 5 bases and J dropped 4; count of bases not matched to a gene: 5. Here the CDR3 reads CASSKTSGRRETQYF. The CDR3 DNA sequence: TGTGCCAGCAGTAAGACTAGCGGGAGAAGAGAGACCCAGTACTTC.